One TCR beta chain is described in this entry. Recovered Cohort 3 donors showed two negative PCRs, clearance, or symptom resolution. The method was immunoSEQ multiplex PCR; TCRdb's version includes in-frame clones alone and lacks a portion of them. This sample carries about 310,000 clones, roughly 90% of them seen once, and the ten largest clones take over 8.5%. The record originates from a study of blood T cell repertoires in COVID-19. Background on the study: The cDNA or gDNA used as material had been derived from T cells, B-cell-depleted T cells, or PBMCs.

Germline-derived CDR1 and CDR2 are SGHRS and YFSETQ. Trimming shortened V by 0 bases and J by 0 bases, and 10 bases separated the two germline ends. This CDR3 comprises 16 residues. The sample consisted of PBMCs or T cells enriched from blood (not recorded which). The receptor's source is a woman in her 30s who had recovered from COVID-19. This chain connects TRBV5-1 to TRBJ1-3; no reliable D call. The CDR3 DNA sequence: TGCGCCAGCAGCTTGGCGGGGTTCCGCTCTGGAAACACCATATATTTT. Encoded protein: CASSLAGFRSGNTIYF.